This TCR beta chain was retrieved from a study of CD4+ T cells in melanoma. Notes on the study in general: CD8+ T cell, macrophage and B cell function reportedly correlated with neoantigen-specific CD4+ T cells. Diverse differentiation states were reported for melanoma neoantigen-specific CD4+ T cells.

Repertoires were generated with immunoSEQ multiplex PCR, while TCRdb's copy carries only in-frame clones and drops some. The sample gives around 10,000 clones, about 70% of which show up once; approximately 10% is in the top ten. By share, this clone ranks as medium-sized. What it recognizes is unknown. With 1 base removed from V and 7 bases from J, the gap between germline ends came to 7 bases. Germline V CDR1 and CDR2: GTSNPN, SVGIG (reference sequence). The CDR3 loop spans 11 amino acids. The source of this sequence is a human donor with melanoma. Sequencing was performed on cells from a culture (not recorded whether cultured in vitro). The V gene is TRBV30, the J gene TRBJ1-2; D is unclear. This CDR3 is CAWSAYSGYTF. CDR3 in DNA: TGTGCCTGGAGTGCTTACAGTGGCTACACCTTC.